The next 12 T cell receptor beta chains were all read from a single sample in a study of regulatory T cells in long-lasting Graves disease. For TCR beta, libraries came from iRepertoire HTBI primers and Arm-PCR of CDR3 regions. TCRdb re-called the multiplex PCR reads through MiXCR, storing one row per CDR3 protein. The sample lists around 450,000 distinct CDR3 sequences; 16% were seen once. Regarding time point: newly diagnosed GD, antithyroid drugs for less than 3 months. There was RNA extracted from PBMCs, and the TCR library was made from it. The same data also went into a second study, on T cells in Graves' hyperthyroidism and ophthalmopathy.

Sequenced here: peripheral blood mononuclear cells (PBMCs), sampled at new diagnosis, from a patient treated with antithyroid drugs. The receptor source for this set is a man aged 40-55 years with Graves disease.

This clonotype was found many times. The chain links TRBV28 to TRBJ2-5; 11 bases are a match to TRBD2. Germline V gene lookup returns CDR1 MDHEN and CDR2 SYDVKM. V was pared by 5 bases and J by 1 base, with 3 bases of the junction left unmatched. This CDR3 is built from 15 residues. The CDR3 bases are TGTGCCAGCAGTGCGACTAGCGGGATCCAAGAGACCCAGTACTTC. Protein: CASSATSGIQETQYF.

This clonotype has a count of ten or more. This sequence joins TRBV29-1 and TRBJ2-1; 9 bases agree with TRBD2. After removal of 4 bases from V and 8 bases from J, the junction contained 6 bases not matched to a gene. CDR1 and CDR2 from the germline V gene are SQVTM and ANQGSEA. The CDR3 covers 13 residues. The CDR3 sequence: CSVGLAGLDEQFF. The DNA for the CDR3 is TGCAGCGTTGGTCTAGCGGGACTCGATGAGCAGTTCTTC.

At least ten counts were recorded for this clonotype. The chain joins TRBV12-5 to TRBJ2-1, with 14 positions matching TRBD2. The germline V gene encodes CDR1 LGHNT and CDR2 FRNRAP. This CDR3 region has 21 residues. Germline trimming cut 2 bases from V and 0 bases from J; bases unmatched to any gene: 12. The CDR3 here is CASGLFLAGLAGEGSYNEQFF. CDR3 nucleotides: TGTGCTAGTGGTTTGTTTTTAGCGGGACTAGCGGGAGAGGGCTCCTACAATGAGCAGTTCTTC.

About this clonotype: This could be a read error, since a much larger clone is one nucleotide away. The chain uses TRBV28 and TRBJ2-7, with 10 bases that match TRBD2. The CDR3 contains 15 residues. With V trimmed by 5 bases and J by 3 bases, 7 bases remained unmatched. CDR1 is MDHEN, CDR2 SYDVKM, per germline. The CDR3 loop is CASSESRTSGYEQYF. The CDR3, as DNA: TGTGCCAGCAGTGAGTCGCGGACTAGCGGCTACGAGCAGTACTTC.

This clonotype was counted only a few times. This chain connects TRBV10-3 to TRBJ2-1, with 7 bases matching TRBD2. Germline values: CDR1 ENHRY, CDR2 SYGVKD. This CDR3 is built from 16 residues. Trimming cost V 7 bases and J 5 bases; bases outside gene matches: 14. CDR3 nucleotides: TGTGCCATCAAAGCCCCCGGCGGGAGTAGGGACAATGAGCAGTTCTTC. Translating it yields CAIKAPGGSRDNEQFF.

This clonotype has a count of ten or more. The chain is built from TRBV6-5 and TRBJ1-2; D call uncertain. The CDR3 length is 15 residues. V was pared by 0 bases and J by 2 bases, with 10 bases between. CDR1 is MNHEY, CDR2 SVGAGI, per germline. CDR3 nucleotides: TGTGCCAGCAGTTACTCGGGTCTGGCGAACTATGGCTACACCTTC. Encoded protein: CASSYSGLANYGYTF.

In the case of this clonotype: A much larger clone differs from this one at a single base, so this may be a read error. The chain combines TRBV5-1 with TRBJ2-7; D perhaps matches TRBD1 (6 bases). The V end was cut by 4 bases, the J end by 6 bases, with 20 bases between. CDR3 length: 15 amino acids. CDR1 is SGHRS, CDR2 YFSETQ, per germline. The CDR3 here is CASSRVIGTPVEQYF. The CDR3 DNA is TGCGCCAGCAGCCGGGTGATTGGGACACCAGTCGAGCAGTACTTC.

This clonotype was found many times. The chain carries TRBV2 and TRBJ2-1, with 10 bases identical to TRBD2. In germline, CDR1 is SNHLY, CDR2 FYNNEI. Trimming took 4 bases from V and 15 from J; bases not matched to a gene: 3. There are 11 residues in the CDR3. Here the CDR3 reads CASSGQREGFF. Here the CDR3 DNA reads TGTGCCAGCAGTGGGCAGCGGGAGGGGTTCTTC.

This clonotype was counted many times. The rearrangement links TRBV6-1 to TRBJ1-5, with a possible D match to TRBD1 (5 bases). CDR3 length: 14 residues. V was pared by 6 bases and J by 2 bases, with 11 bases between. Germline V lookup: CDR1 MNHNS, CDR2 SASEGT. The CDR3, as DNA: TGTGCCAGCAGCCGCGGGGCAGGCAATCAGCCCCAGCATTTT. Protein sequence: CASSRGAGNQPQHF.

At least ten counts were recorded for this clonotype. The rearrangement joins TRBV2 to TRBJ2-1, with D possibly being TRBD1 (6 bases). The CDR3 has 12 amino acids. Germline assignment: CDR1 SNHLY and CDR2 FYNNEI. V lost 9 bases and J 0 bases, leaving 6 bases between the germline ends. This CDR3 is CARGGSYNEQFF. For the CDR3, the DNA is TGTGCCAGAGGGGGCTCCTACAATGAGCAGTTCTTC.

This clonotype was recorded at least ten times. The chain carries TRBV7-8 and TRBJ2-3, with TRBD2 as a possible D gene (5 bases). With 3 bases removed from V and 0 bases from J, the gap between germline ends came to 13 bases. The V gene's germline CDR1 is SGHVS and CDR2 FQNEAQ. The CDR3 is made up of 16 amino acids. CDR3 amino acids: CASSFGAGASTDTQYF. CDR3 coding DNA: TGTGCCAGCAGCTTCGGCGCGGGTGCTAGCACAGATACGCAGTATTTT.

Note on this clonotype: This may stem from a read error, because a much larger clone lies one nucleotide away. The chain joins TRBV3-1 to TRBJ1-6, with D perhaps matching TRBD1 (5 bases). CDR3 length: 14 amino acids. V was pared by 6 bases and J by 9 bases, with 15 bases between. Germline values: CDR1 LGHDT, CDR2 YNNKEL (reference sequence). As DNA, the CDR3 is TGTGCCAGCAGGTCGACCAGACAGATTTCACCCCTCCACTTT. Translating gives CASRSTRQISPLHF.